This paragraph covers one T cell receptor (beta chain) sequence. TCRdb re-called the RT-PCR reads through MiXCR, storing one row per CDR3 protein. The sample holds 800,000 or so distinct CDR3 sequences, 21% seen once. This record comes from a study of response to subunit inactivated influenza vaccine. The CDR3 consists of 12 residues. Trimming took 5 bases from V and 6 from J, leaving 9 bases between them. In germline, CDR1 is LGHDT, CDR2 YNNKEL (reference sequence). This chain links TRBV3-1 with TRBJ2-3; no clear D. The receptor was isolated from a man aged 45-60 years who received an inactivated influenza vaccine. This material consisted of PBMCs from blood, taken about 5 days after vaccination. CDR3 bases: TGTGCCAGCAGCTCATTCCGGGATACGCAGTATTTT. Protein: CASSSFRDTQYF.